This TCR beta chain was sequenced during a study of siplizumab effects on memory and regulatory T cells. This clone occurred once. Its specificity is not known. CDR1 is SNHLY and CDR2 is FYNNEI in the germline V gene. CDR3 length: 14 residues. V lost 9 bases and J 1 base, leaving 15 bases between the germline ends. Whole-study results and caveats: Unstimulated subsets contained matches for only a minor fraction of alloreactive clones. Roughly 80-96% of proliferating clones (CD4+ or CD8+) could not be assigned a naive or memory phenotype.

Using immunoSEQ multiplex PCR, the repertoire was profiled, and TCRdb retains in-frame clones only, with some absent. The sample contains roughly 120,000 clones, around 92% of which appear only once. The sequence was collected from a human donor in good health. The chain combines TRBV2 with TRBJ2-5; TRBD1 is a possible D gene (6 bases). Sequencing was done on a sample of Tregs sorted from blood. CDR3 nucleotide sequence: TGTGCCAGAAAGACCCGGGACACCCAAGAGACCCAGTACTTC. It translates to CARKTRDTQETQYF.